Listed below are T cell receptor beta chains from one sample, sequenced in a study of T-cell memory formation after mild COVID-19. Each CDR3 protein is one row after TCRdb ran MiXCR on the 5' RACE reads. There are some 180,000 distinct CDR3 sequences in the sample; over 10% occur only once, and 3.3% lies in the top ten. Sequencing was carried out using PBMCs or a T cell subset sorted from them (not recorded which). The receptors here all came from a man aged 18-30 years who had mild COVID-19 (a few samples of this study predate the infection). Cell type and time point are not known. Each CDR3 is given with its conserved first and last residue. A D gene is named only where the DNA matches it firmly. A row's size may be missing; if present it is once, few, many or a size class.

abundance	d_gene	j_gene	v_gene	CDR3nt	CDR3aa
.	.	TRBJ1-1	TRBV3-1	TGTGCCAGCAGCCAAGAGGACAGAGAGAACACTGAAGCTTTCTTT	CASSQEDRENTEAFF
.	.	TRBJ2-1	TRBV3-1	TGTGCCAGCAGCCAAGAACGGCAGGTCTACAATGAGCAGTTCTTC	CASSQERQVYNEQFF
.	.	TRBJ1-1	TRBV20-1	TGCAGTGCTAAGCCGACAGTGAACACTGAAGCTTTCTTT	CSAKPTVNTEAFF
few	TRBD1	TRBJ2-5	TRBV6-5	TGTGCCAGCAGTTTGACAGGGTCAGGGGAGACCCAGTACTTC	CASSLTGSGETQYF
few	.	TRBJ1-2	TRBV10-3	TGTGCCATCAGTGAGTCGACCGGGGTCCCCACCTTC	CAISESTGVPTF
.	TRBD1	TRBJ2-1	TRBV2	TGTGCCTCGAGGGACAGGGCCTACAATGAGCAGTTCTTC	CASRDRAYNEQFF
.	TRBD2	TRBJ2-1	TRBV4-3	TGCGCCAGCAGCCTGTGGGCGGGGGGTGCTACAAATGAGCAGTTCTTC	CASSLWAGGATNEQFF
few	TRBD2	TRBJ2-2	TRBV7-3	TGTGCCAGCAGCCCCATTAGCGGGGGGACCGGGGAGCTGTTTTTT	CASSPISGGTGELFF
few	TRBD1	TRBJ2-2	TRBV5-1	TGCGCCAGCAGCTTCGACAGGGGAGCCGGGGAGCTGTTTTTT	CASSFDRGAGELFF
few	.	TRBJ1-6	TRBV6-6	TGTGCCAGCACTCATGGGGGCAGGAGCTCCTATAATTCACCCCTCCACTTT	CASTHGGRSSYNSPLHF
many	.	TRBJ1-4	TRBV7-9	TGTGCCAGCAGCTTAGTGGCGGGGAAAGAAAAACTGTTTTTT	CASSLVAGKEKLFF
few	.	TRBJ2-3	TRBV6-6	TGTGCCAGCAGACCTTGGGACGTCACAGATACGCAGTATTTT	CASRPWDVTDTQYF
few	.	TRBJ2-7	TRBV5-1	TGCGCCAGCAGCTTGGAGCAGGGAGGGGGATATCGGGAGCAGTACTTC	CASSLEQGGGYREQYF
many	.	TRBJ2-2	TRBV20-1	TGCAGTGCTAGAGATCTGGCGCAGCCGAACACCGGGGAGCTGTTTTTT	CSARDLAQPNTGELFF
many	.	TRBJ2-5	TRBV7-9	TGTGCCAGCAGTGCGACAGACCAAGAGACCCAGTACTTC	CASSATDQETQYF
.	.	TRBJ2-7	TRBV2	TGTGCCAGCAGTGAAGCTTGGTTGGCGGAAGAGAATTTC	CASSEAWLAEENF
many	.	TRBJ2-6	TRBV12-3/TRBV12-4	TGTGCCAGCAGTTTAGCGCAAGGGGTCTCTGGGGCCAACGTCCTGACTTTC	CASSLAQGVSGANVLTF
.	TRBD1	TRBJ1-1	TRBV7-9	TGTGCCAGCAGCTCGAGACAGGGGGCAGACACTGAAGCTTTCTTT	CASSSRQGADTEAFF
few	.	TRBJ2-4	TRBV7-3	TGTGCCAGCAGCCGCCTAGGGGGGGACATTCAGTACTTC	CASSRLGGDIQYF
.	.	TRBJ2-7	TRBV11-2	TGTGCCAGCAGCTGGACCGACGGAAGCTACGAGCAGTACTTC	CASSWTDGSYEQYF
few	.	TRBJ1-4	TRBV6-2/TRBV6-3	TGTGCCAGCAGCCCCCAGGATGAAAAACTGTTTTTT	CASSPQDEKLFF
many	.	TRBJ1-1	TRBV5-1	TGTGCCAGCAGCGTACAGGGGAACACTGAAGCTTTCTTT	CASSVQGNTEAFF
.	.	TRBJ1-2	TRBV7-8	TGTGCCAGCAGCTTAGTATCGGGACTGGCGGACTATGGCTACACCTTC	CASSLVSGLADYGYTF
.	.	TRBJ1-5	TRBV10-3	TGTGCCATCAGTGAGTCGGGGGGGAACCAGCCCCAGCATTTT	CAISESGGNQPQHF
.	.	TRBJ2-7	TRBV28	TGTGCCAGCCCGCCCTCCGTGGGGTCCCACGAGCAGTACTTC	CASPPSVGSHEQYF
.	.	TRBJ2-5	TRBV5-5	TGTGCCAGCAGCCAACGGACGGACCTTGGGGAGACCCAGTACTTC	CASSQRTDLGETQYF
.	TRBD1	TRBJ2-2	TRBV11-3	TGTGCCAGCACTACAGGGGCGGAAACCGGGGAGCTGTTTTTT	CASTTGAETGELFF
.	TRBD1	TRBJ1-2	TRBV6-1	TGTGCCAGCAGTGAAGTGTATACGGGACAGTCCTATGGCTACACCTTC	CASSEVYTGQSYGYTF
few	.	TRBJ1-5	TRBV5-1	TGCGCCAGCAGCTTGGATCCCGGGGGGGATCAGCCCCAGCATTTT	CASSLDPGGDQPQHF
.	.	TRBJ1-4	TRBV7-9	TGTGCCAGCAGCCGAGAGGATGAAAAACTGTTTTTT	CASSREDEKLFF
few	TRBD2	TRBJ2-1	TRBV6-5	TGTGCCAGCAGTCGCCGCGGGGGGGAGAGTAATGAGCAGTTCTTC	CASSRRGGESNEQFF
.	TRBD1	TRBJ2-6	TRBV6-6	TGTGCCAGCAGTTTTACCCCTCGACAGGGGGCGATCTCTGGGGCCAACGTCCTGACTTTC	CASSFTPRQGAISGANVLTF
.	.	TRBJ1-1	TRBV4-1	TGCGCCAGCAGCCAAGACGACGGGGGGAACACTGAAGCTTTCTTT	CASSQDDGGNTEAFF